This passage covers 30 T cell receptor beta chains from one sample sequenced in a study of beta chain features in type 1 diabetes. The isolated RNA, all of it, was reverse transcribed, so expressed TCRB transcripts were what got sequenced. TCRdb's table, derived via immunoSEQ multiplex PCR, lists solely in-frame clones and lacks some. This sample has 900,000 or so clones, with roughly 15% found just once. The sequenced sample was naive CD4+ T cells from blood. The receptors originated from a woman between 18 and 30 years old in good health.

This clone was observed a few times. V usage is TRBV28 and J usage is TRBJ1-1; TRBD1 is a possible D gene (5 bases). CDR1 and CDR2 from the germline V gene are MDHEN and SYDVKM. This CDR3 contains 15 residues. The V and J ends lost 3 bases and 3 bases respectively, with 14 bases between them. CDR3: CASSFQLGVDTEAFF. The CDR3 bases are TGTGCCAGCAGTTTTCAGTTAGGGGTGGACACTGAAGCTTTCTTT.

The rearrangement links TRBV6-5 to TRBJ1-2; no clear D. From germline, CDR1 is MNHEY and CDR2 SVGAGI. This CDR3 has 13 residues. V dropped 0 bases and J dropped 3 bases, with 5 bases sitting between them. CDR3 sequence reads: CASSYSKDYGYTF. The CDR3 DNA is TGTGCCAGCAGTTACTCGAAGGACTATGGCTACACCTTC.

This clone showed up just a few times. The gene calls are TRBV28 and TRBJ1-1; the D gene is possibly TRBD1 (6 bases). Trimming left V 6 bases short and J 8 bases short, with 10 bases between. The CDR3 length is 11 residues. The germline V gene encodes CDR1 MDHEN and CDR2 SYDVKM. CDR3 sequence reads: CASSTDREAFF. CDR3 DNA: TGTGCCAGCAGCACCGACAGGGAAGCTTTCTTT.

The rearrangement uses TRBV6-5 and TRBJ1-1; D gene unclear. CDR1 and CDR2 from the germline V gene are MNHEY and SVGAGI. The V end was cut by 4 bases, the J end by 0 bases, with 15 bases between. The CDR3 is made up of 16 amino acids. The CDR3 region is CASSFYRHRMNTEAFF. CDR3 sequence (DNA): TGTGCCAGCAGTTTTTATCGCCACAGAATGAACACTGAAGCTTTCTTT.

The V gene is TRBV28, the J gene TRBJ1-2; no definite D call. Germline CDR1 and CDR2: MDHEN and SYDVKM. The CDR3 spans 12 residues. V lost 2 bases, J lost 8 bases, and 9 bases lay in between. The CDR3 region has the DNA TGTGCCAGCAGTTTACGGGCCTCCGGCTACACCTTC. Protein sequence: CASSLRASGYTF.

CDR3 sequence (DNA): TGTGCCAGCAGTGAAGCGAGCCGGGGGCAAAACGAGCAGTACTTC. This encodes CASSEASRGQNEQYF. The chain recombines TRBV2 with TRBJ2-7; either TRBD1 or TRBD2 may supply D (6 bases each). CDR3 length: 15 amino acids. The V end lost 0 bases, the J end lost 5 bases, and 14 bases lay between the germline ends. Germline CDR1 and CDR2: SNHLY and FYNNEI.

DNA for the CDR3: TGTGCCAGCAGCTTCCAGACAGGTCGGGAGACCCAGTACTTC. Its protein is CASSFQTGRETQYF. The chain has TRBV11-1 and TRBJ2-5, with D tentatively TRBD1 (6 bases). The CDR3 contains 14 residues. Trimming took 3 bases from V and 5 from J, leaving 13 bases between them. Germline CDR1 reads SGHAT; CDR2 reads FQDESV (reference sequence).

This clone was seen just once. The rearrangement uses TRBV11-2 and TRBJ2-6; no definite D call. Trimming pared 4 bases from V and 2 bases from J, leaving 15 bases between. The CDR3 is made up of 17 amino acids. Germline V gives CDR1 SGHAT, CDR2 FQNNGV. Here the CDR3 DNA reads TGTGCCAGCAGCTCACACCAGACTCCCACTGGGGCCAACGTCCTGACTTTC. This encodes CASSSHQTPTGANVLTF.

The table lists this clone with a few counts. The gene calls are TRBV15 and TRBJ1-1, with D possibly TRBD1 on 6 matching bases. This CDR3 has 13 amino acids. Trimming cost V 0 bases and J 12 bases, with 14 bases left between them. CDR1 LNHNV and CDR2 YYDKDF come from the germline V gene (reference sequence). The chain's CDR3 is CATSRDGGHGTFF. The CDR3 DNA is TGTGCCACCAGCAGAGATGGGGGACACGGTACTTTCTTT.

The chain recombines TRBV28 with TRBJ2-7; possible D gene TRBD1, 5 bases. V lost 2 bases to trimming and J lost 2 bases, with 10 bases between them. The CDR3 spans 14 residues. Germline V gives CDR1 MDHEN, CDR2 SYDVKM. Here the CDR3 DNA reads TGTGCCAGCAGTTTAAACAGGCCGCCCTACGAGCAGTACTTC. Protein: CASSLNRPPYEQYF.

CDR3 in DNA: TGTGCCACCAGCAGAGATTTGACGGGAGGATCTCCGTTAAACTACGAGCAGTACTTC. Protein: CATSRDLTGGSPLNYEQYF. V gene TRBV15 combines with J gene TRBJ2-7, with 7 bases fitting TRBD2. The J segment lost 3 bases and the V segment lost 0 bases, leaving 17 bases of the junction unmatched. Germline lookup yields CDR1 LNHNV and CDR2 YYDKDF (reference sequence). This CDR3 contains 19 residues.

This CDR3 reads CASSPERSLINEQFF. The CDR3, as DNA: TGTGCCAGCAGCCCCGAACGGAGTCTTATCAATGAGCAGTTCTTC. V gene TRBV7-6 combines with J gene TRBJ2-1; D is ambiguous. CDR3 size: 15 residues. Trimming pared 5 bases from V and 6 bases from J, leaving 17 bases between. Germline CDR1 and CDR2: SGHVS and FNYEAQ.

This chain connects TRBV4-2 to TRBJ2-6; TRBD1 matches at 9 bases. The CDR3 length is 18 residues. Germline V CDR1 and CDR2: LGHNA, YNFKEQ. Germline trimming cut 2 bases from V and 4 bases from J; bases unmatched to any gene: 9. In DNA, the CDR3 is TGTGCCAGCAGCCAACAGCCGGGACAGGGTGTGGGGGCCAACGTCCTGACTTTC. Protein: CASSQQPGQGVGANVLTF.

This clone was seen only a few times. The rearrangement links TRBV7-9 to TRBJ2-7, with D unclear. V lost 4 bases and J lost 2, with 18 bases in between. The CDR3 totals 16 residues. The germline V gene has CDR1 SEHNR and CDR2 FQNEAQ (reference sequence). The CDR3 sequence: CASSSFPRQTAYEQYF. The DNA for the CDR3 is TGTGCCAGCAGCTCCTTCCCTCGCCAAACGGCCTACGAGCAGTACTTC.

The CDR3 bases are TGTGCCAGCAGCTCCAGAGAAACGATCAATGAGCAGTTCTTC. This codes for CASSSRETINEQFF. The V gene is TRBV7-2, the J gene TRBJ2-1; no firm D call. V lost 4 bases, J lost 6 bases, and 13 bases lay in between. The CDR3 is made up of 14 amino acids. Looked up from germline, CDR1 is SGHTA and CDR2 is FQGNSA. The full variable domain, completed using reference TRBV7-2 and TRBJ2-1, is GAGVSQSPSNKVTEKGKDVELRCDPISGHTALYWYRQSLGQGLEFLIYFQGNSAPDKSGLPSDRFSAERTGGSVSTLTIQRTQQEDSAVYLCASSSRETINEQFFGPGTRLTVL.

This chain uses TRBV6-1 with TRBJ2-7; D gene ambiguous. The V end was cut by 7 bases, the J end by 5 bases, with 15 bases between. The germline V gene has CDR1 MNHNS and CDR2 SASEGT. The CDR3 runs to 13 residues. This chain's CDR3 is CASTVTRRDEQYF. In nucleotides, the CDR3 is TGTGCCAGCACCGTTACACGTAGGGACGAGCAGTACTTC.

A few counts support this clone. V usage is TRBV2 and J usage is TRBJ2-1; D gene ambiguous. V was clipped by 2 bases and J by 12 bases, with 11 bases between them. Per the germline V gene, CDR1 is SNHLY and CDR2 is FYNNEI. The CDR3 covers 12 residues. CDR3 nucleotide sequence: TGTGCCAGCAGTGAAATGGGCGGAATGCAGTTCTTC. Encoded protein: CASSEMGGMQFF.

This clone was recorded a few times. V usage is TRBV23-1 and J usage is TRBJ1-2, with 10 bases lining up with TRBD1. TRBV23-1 is an ORF, with its function uncertain. Trimming cost V 5 bases and J 3 bases; bases outside gene matches: 12. The CDR3 spans 17 residues. The CDR3 DNA is TGCGCCAGCAGTTTTTCAAGAGCGGACAGGGGGGACTATGGCTACACCTTC. Its protein product is CASSFSRADRGDYGYTF.

On this clone itself: The same CDR3 also results from other DNA sequences found in this sample. This chain connects TRBV10-3 to TRBJ2-5; no reliable D call. V was trimmed by 3 bases and J by 1 base, leaving 6 bases between them. Germline V CDR1 and CDR2: ENHRY, SYGVKD. CDR3 length equals 13 residues. The CDR3 DNA reads TGTGCCATCAGTGACCAATTCCAAGAGACCCAGTACTTC. Amino acid sequence: CAISDQFQETQYF.

This clone was detected many times. V gene TRBV19 combines with J gene TRBJ1-5; the D gene is possibly TRBD1 (6 bases). The CDR3 is 14 residues long. Germline V CDR1 and CDR2: LNHDA, SQIVND (reference sequence). V lost 3 bases and J lost 7, with 13 bases in between. The chain's CDR3 is CASSMGHRVQPQHF. For the CDR3, the DNA is TGTGCCAGTAGTATGGGCCACAGGGTACAGCCCCAGCATTTT.

The chain uses TRBV6-6 and TRBJ1-5; TRBD1 agrees at 8 bases. The CDR3 has 16 residues. V lost 6 bases, J lost 4 bases, and 11 bases stayed unmatched. Germline CDR1 is MNHNY and CDR2 is SVGAGI (reference sequence). This CDR3 reads CASSPSRQGLNQPQHF. In DNA form, the CDR3 reads TGTGCCAGCAGCCCTTCCAGACAGGGGCTAAATCAGCCCCAGCATTTT.

The chain links TRBV10-3 to TRBJ1-2, with no clear D. Trimming cost V 4 bases and J 4 bases, with 4 bases left between them. The CDR3 runs to 11 residues. Germline-derived CDR1 and CDR2 are ENHRY and SYGVKD. This CDR3 is CAISGVYGYTF. CDR3 coding DNA: TGTGCCATCAGTGGGGTCTATGGCTACACCTTC.

Only a few counts were recorded for this clone. V gene TRBV5-1 combines with J gene TRBJ1-2, with unresolved D. The CDR3 spans 13 residues. V lost 0 bases and J lost 4, with 7 bases in between. In germline, CDR1 is SGHRS, CDR2 YFSETQ. The CDR3 DNA reads TGCGCCAGCAGCTTGGAGGTACCCTATGGCTACACCTTC. This gives the protein CASSLEVPYGYTF. The whole variable domain, remainder taken from reference TRBV5-1 and TRBJ1-2, is KAGVTQTPRYLIKTRGQQVTLSCSPISGHRSVSWYQQTPGQGLQFLFEYFSETQRNKGNFPGRFSGRQFSNSRSEMNVSTLELGDSALYLCASSLEVPYGYTFGSGTRLTVV.

The V call is TRBV5-4, the J call TRBJ2-3; no definite D call. Germline lookup yields CDR1 SGHNT and CDR2 YYREEE (reference sequence). The CDR3 totals 14 residues. Trimming took off 4 bases at V and 0 bases at J, with 9 bases between the two ends. The CDR3 sequence is CASSPPRSTDTQYF. The CDR3 DNA is TGTGCCAGCAGCCCACCACGGAGCACAGATACGCAGTATTTT.

To note about this clone: The sample contains more than one DNA sequence encoding this CDR3. The V call is TRBV7-2, the J call TRBJ2-7, with 14 bases fitting TRBD2. The CDR3 sequence is 16 residues long. With V trimmed by 3 bases and J by 3 bases, 4 bases remained unmatched. The V gene's germline CDR1 is SGHTA and CDR2 FQGNSA. The CDR3 is CASSFGLAGGYYEQYF. Here the CDR3 DNA reads TGTGCCAGCAGCTTCGGACTAGCGGGAGGTTACTACGAGCAGTACTTC.

This clone came up a few times. The V and J genes are TRBV29-1 and TRBJ1-2, with a tentative D call TRBD1 (6 bases). The CDR3 runs 13 residues. V gave up 4 bases and J gave up 7 bases, with 16 bases separating them. Per germline, CDR1 SQVTM and CDR2 ANQGSEA. CDR3 amino acids: CSVVPRGGAGYTF. CDR3 nucleotides: TGCAGCGTTGTCCCCAGGGGTGGTGCTGGCTACACCTTC.

Ten or more counts support this clone. This chain uses TRBV7-9 with TRBJ2-2; D unresolved. V shed 5 bases and J shed 6 bases, with 4 bases lying between them. Looked up from germline, CDR1 is SEHNR and CDR2 is FQNEAQ (reference sequence). This CDR3 has 11 residues. CDR3 bases: TGTGCCAGCAGCATCTCCGGGGAGCTGTTTTTT. This sequence encodes CASSISGELFF.

This clone has only a few counts. The chain combines TRBV7-2 with TRBJ2-7, with 9 bases lining up with TRBD1. V lost 5 bases to trimming and J lost 2 bases; unmatched junction nucleotides: 10. This CDR3 is built from 16 residues. The germline CDR1 and CDR2 sequences are SGHTA and FQGNSA. This chain's CDR3 is CASSLEPGQGAYEQYF. The CDR3 DNA sequence: TGTGCCAGCAGCCTGGAACCGGGACAGGGAGCCTACGAGCAGTACTTC.

The rearrangement joins TRBV7-3 to TRBJ2-7; D not certain. Trimming took 6 bases from V and 1 from J, leaving 4 bases between them. Germline V gene sequence: CDR1 SGHTA, CDR2 FQGTGA. The CDR3 extends over 11 amino acids. Here the CDR3 reads CASRGSYEQYF. DNA of the CDR3: TGTGCCAGCAGGGGGTCCTACGAGCAGTACTTC.

Only a few counts were recorded for this clone. The junction differs from germline at one of its ends, possibly a read error. The rearrangement uses TRBV19 and TRBJ2-4; 11 bases agree with TRBD2. Germline V gene sequence: CDR1 LNHDA, CDR2 SQIVND (reference sequence). The CDR3 is 13 amino acids. CDR3 DNA sequence: TGTGCCAGTAGTATAGATCCTAGCGGGAGGAGCTCATTC. Its translation is CASSIDPSGRSSF.